The table lists the clone carrying this T cell receptor beta chain with a few counts. The antigen remains undetermined. Only in-frame clones appear in the TCRdb table, and some are missing; sequencing was by immunoSEQ multiplex PCR. The sample has over 50,000 clones; around 83% are singletons. The sample is drawn from a study of Tregs in tolerant kidney transplant recipients. Study results and caveats: Tregs expanded with activated donor B cells seemed most donor-specific.

Unstimulated regulatory T cells (CD4+CD25+CD127-), CD4+CD25- non-regulatory cells, CD4 and CD8 cells were FACS-sorted from thawed PBMCs. The source material was CD4+ T cells from blood. This TCR came from a human donor in good health.

Here the CDR3 reads CASSQEGTGANVLTF. CDR3 bases: TGTGCCAGCAGTCAAGAGGGGACTGGGGCCAACGTCCTGACTTTC. The chain joins TRBV2 to TRBJ2-6; perhaps D is TRBD1 or TRBD2 (5 bases each). The germline V and J ends were trimmed by 5 bases and 2 bases, with 10 bases remaining between them. The CDR3 is 15 residues long. Per germline, CDR1 SNHLY and CDR2 FYNNEI.